Listed below are T cell receptor beta chains from one sample, sequenced in a study of PD-L1 blockade in urothelial cancer. The table came from immunoSEQ multiplex PCR; TCRdb's copy has only in-frame clones and leaves some out. The sample yields 30,000 to 40,000 clones, around 84% seen once. The source material was PBMCs, sampled around atezolizumab (anti-PD-L1) treatment. These receptors came from a man in his sixties with urothelial cancer. Each CDR3 is given with its conserved first and last residue. The order of the fields is D gene, J gene, V gene, clone size, CDR3 protein, CDR3 DNA. D genes are given only for firm matches. Expanded clones get a size class; other rows say once, few or many, or leave the size out.

TRBD2	TRBJ2-1	TRBV4-3	.	CASSQDVAGGAYNEQFF	TGCGCCAGCAGCCAAGACGTCGCGGGGGGCGCCTACAATGAGCAGTTCTTC
TRBD1	TRBJ1-1	TRBV30	.	CAWSPQTGAAFF	TGTGCCTGGAGTCCCCAAACAGGGGCAGCTTTCTTT
.	TRBJ2-7	TRBV7-8	.	CASSSYSGGYEQYF	TGTGCCAGCAGCTCCTATAGCGGAGGCTACGAGCAGTACTTC
TRBD1	TRBJ1-2	TRBV7-2	.	CASSPGTGHYGYTF	TGTGCCAGCAGCCCAGGGACAGGGCACTATGGCTACACCTTC
.	TRBJ1-5	TRBV27	.	CASSLRGGGNQPQHF	TGTGCCAGCAGTTTGAGGGGGGGCGGCAATCAGCCCCAGCATTTT
TRBD1	TRBJ2-7	TRBV18	.	CASAGQVSYEQYF	TGTGCCAGTGCGGGACAGGTCTCCTACGAGCAGTACTTC
.	TRBJ1-1	TRBV29-1	.	CSANRVRTEAFF	TGCAGCGCCAACAGGGTCCGGACTGAAGCTTTCTTT
TRBD1	TRBJ1-2	TRBV5-5	once	CASSPGGQGNYGYTF	TGTGCCAGCAGCCCAGGAGGACAGGGGAACTATGGCTACACCTTC
.	TRBJ2-3	TRBV7-2	.	CASSLGGQTDTQYF	TGTGCCAGCAGCTTAGGAGGGCAAACAGATACGCAGTATTTT
TRBD2	TRBJ2-7	TRBV30	.	CAWSETSGLGSYEQYF	TGTGCCTGGAGCGAAACTAGCGGACTGGGTTCCTACGAGCAGTACTTC
TRBD1	TRBJ2-5	TRBV2	few	CASSEAPQGAGETQYF	TGTGCCAGCAGTGAAGCGCCACAGGGGGCGGGAGAGACCCAGTACTTC
.	TRBJ1-1	TRBV25-1	.	CASSELAVNENTEAFF	TGTGCCAGCAGTGAATTGGCCGTGAACGAGAACACTGAAGCTTTCTTT
TRBD1	TRBJ1-1	TRBV6-5	.	CASSTQGAGTEAFF	TGTGCCAGCAGTACTCAGGGGGCTGGCACTGAAGCTTTCTTT
TRBD2	TRBJ2-2	TRBV2	.	CASSERRGGRGGELFF	TGTGCCAGCAGTGAACGGCGGGGGGGCCGTGGCGGGGAGCTGTTTTTT
.	TRBJ2-3	TRBV7-2	.	CASSLDTVALDTQYF	TGTGCCAGCAGCTTAGACACAGTTGCTTTAGATACGCAGTATTTT
.	TRBJ1-6	TRBV9	.	CASSEGRANSPLHF	TGTGCCAGCAGCGAGGGCAGGGCTAATTCACCCCTCCACTTT
.	TRBJ2-7	TRBV5-1	.	CASSLKGDNNYEQYF	TGCGCCAGCAGCTTAAAGGGGGACAATAACTACGAGCAGTACTTC
TRBD1	TRBJ1-1	TRBV7-3	.	CASSQGQGRNTEAFF	TGTGCCAGCAGCCAAGGACAGGGAAGGAACACTGAAGCTTTCTTT